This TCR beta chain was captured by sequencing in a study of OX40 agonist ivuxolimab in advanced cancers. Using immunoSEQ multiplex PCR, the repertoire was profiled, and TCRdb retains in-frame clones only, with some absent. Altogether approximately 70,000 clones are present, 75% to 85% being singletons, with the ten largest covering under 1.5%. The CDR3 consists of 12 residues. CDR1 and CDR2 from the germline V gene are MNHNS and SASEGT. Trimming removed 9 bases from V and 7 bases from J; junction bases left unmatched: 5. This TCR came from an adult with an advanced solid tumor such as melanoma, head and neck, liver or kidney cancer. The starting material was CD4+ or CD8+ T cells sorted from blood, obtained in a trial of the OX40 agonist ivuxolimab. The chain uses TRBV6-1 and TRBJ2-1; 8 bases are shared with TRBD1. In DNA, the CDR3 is TGTGCCAGTAGACAGGGGTGGAATGAGCAGTTCTTC. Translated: CASRQGWNEQFF.